Listed below are T cell receptor beta chains from one sample, sequenced in a study of T cell changes during pregnancy in multiple sclerosis. Produced via immunoSEQ multiplex PCR; TCRdb's table is partial and in-frame only. Of roughly 32,000 clones listed, roughly 91% are singletons. The starting material was CD8+ T cells from peripheral blood mononuclear cells, obtained in the second trimester of pregnancy. Receptor source: a female donor in good health, enrolled as a control in a pregnancy study. Each CDR3 is given with its conserved first and last residue. Each record gives: J gene, clone size, V gene, D gene, CDR3 DNA, CDR3 protein. D genes are given only for firm matches. Rows may omit the clone size; those that give it use once, few, many or a size class.

TRBJ1-1	NA	TRBV5-5	NA	TGTGCCAGCAGCTCCGACGGAGGGGAGAACACTGAAGCTTTCTTT	CASSSDGGENTEAFF
TRBJ1-4	NA	TRBV5-1	NA	TGCGCCAGCAGCTTGGCCCCGTATGCAACTAATGAAAAACTGTTTTTT	CASSLAPYATNEKLFF
TRBJ2-7	NA	TRBV7-2	NA	TGTGCCAGCAGCTCTCGGGGGTCGCAGTCGTACGAGCAGTACTTC	CASSSRGSQSYEQYF
TRBJ2-7	NA	TRBV9	TRBD1	TGTGCCAGCAGCGTGGCCGGGACAGGGGGCTACGAGCAGTACTTC	CASSVAGTGGYEQYF
TRBJ2-5	once	TRBV4-3	TRBD2	TGCGCCAGCAGCCGCCAAAACGGACTAGCTGGTGAGACCCAGTACTTC	CASSRQNGLAGETQYF
TRBJ2-2	NA	TRBV7-9	NA	TGTGCCAGCAGCTTATCCCCACGGCCCAGGCCCGGGGAGCTGTTTTTT	CASSLSPRPRPGELFF
TRBJ1-2	NA	TRBV11-2	NA	TGTGCCAGCAGCTTAGTATACCGGGATGGCTACACCTTC	CASSLVYRDGYTF
TRBJ2-7	NA	TRBV7-9	NA	TGTGCCAGCAGCTCAGCGTGGGGGGTACACTACGAGCAGTACTTC	CASSSAWGVHYEQYF
TRBJ1-2	NA	TRBV5-4	NA	TGTGCCAGCAATAGCCTGGGAGACACTCTTCGTGGCTACACCTTC	CASNSLGDTLRGYTF
TRBJ1-1	NA	TRBV29-1	TRBD1	TGCAGCGACTCGGGGGGGACAGGGGGCGCGCACACTGAAGCTTTCTTT	CSDSGGTGGAHTEAFF
TRBJ2-7	NA	TRBV5-1	NA	TGCGCCAGCAGCTTAGAGGCAGCCTACGAGCAGTACTTC	CASSLEAAYEQYF
TRBJ2-5	NA	TRBV14	TRBD2	TGTGCCAGCAGCCAAGACTGGACGGGGGGAGAGACCCAGTACTTC	CASSQDWTGGETQYF
TRBJ1-5	NA	TRBV27	NA	TGTGCCAGCAGTTTATCAGCCGGTCATAGCAATCAGCCCCAGCATTTT	CASSLSAGHSNQPQHF
TRBJ1-1	NA	TRBV19	NA	TGTGCCAGTAGGGGGTGGGGGGGCATTGAAGACACTGAAGCTTTCTTT	CASRGWGGIEDTEAFF
TRBJ1-5	NA	TRBV13	NA	TGTGCCAGCAGCTTCGACAATGATCAGCCCCAGCATTTT	CASSFDNDQPQHF
TRBJ1-5	NA	TRBV30	TRBD1	TGTGCCTGGAGTCCCGGGACAGGGGTCAATCAGCCCCAGCATTTT	CAWSPGTGVNQPQHF
TRBJ1-5	NA	TRBV7-2	TRBD1	TGTGCCAGCAGCCAACACGGGACAGGGTGGAATCAGCCCCAGCATTTT	CASSQHGTGWNQPQHF
TRBJ1-2	NA	TRBV19	TRBD1	TGTGCCAGTAGTATATTGACAGGGGGTCCGAGTGGCTACACCTTC	CASSILTGGPSGYTF
TRBJ1-1	NA	TRBV9	NA	TGTGCCAGCAGCGCCCCTCCGGGACACATGAACACTGAAGCTTTCTTT	CASSAPPGHMNTEAFF
TRBJ1-1	NA	TRBV27	NA	TGTGCCAGCAGTTCCCCCCTTCATTGGGGGGGGCGGACTGAAGCTTTCTTT	CASSSPLHWGGRTEAFF
TRBJ2-5	NA	TRBV18	NA	TGTGCCAGCTCACCGGACAGTCAAGAGACCCAGTACTTC	CASSPDSQETQYF
TRBJ2-7	once	TRBV19	TRBD1	TGTGCCAGTAGCACCATGGACGGGACAGAGAGCTCCTACGAGCAGTACTTC	CASSTMDGTESSYEQYF
TRBJ2-3	NA	TRBV7-6	NA	TGTGCCAGCAGCCGAGGTTATTCCCTAACAGATACGCAGTATTTT	CASSRGYSLTDTQYF
TRBJ2-3	NA	TRBV11-2	NA	TGTGCCAGCAGCTTCTATACAGATACGCAGTATTTT	CASSFYTDTQYF
TRBJ1-2	NA	TRBV4-3	NA	TGCGCCAGCAGCCAAGAGGGAGGACCCTACACCTTC	CASSQEGGPYTF
TRBJ2-2	NA	TRBV9	NA	TGTGCCAGCAGTGAACCGTCTGCGACAAACACCGGGGAGCTGTTTTTT	CASSEPSATNTGELFF
TRBJ2-7	NA	TRBV2	NA	TGTGCCAGCAGTGAGGGTGTATCTAGTTCGGACGAGCAGTACTTC	CASSEGVSSSDEQYF
TRBJ2-7	NA	TRBV11-1	NA	TGTGCCAGCAGCTTAGGGGCAAGCTACGAGCAGTACTTC	CASSLGASYEQYF
TRBJ1-3	once	TRBV7-7	NA	TGTGCTAGCAGCAGAGATTCGAGCTCTGGAAACACCATATATTTT	CASSRDSSSGNTIYF
TRBJ2-7	NA	TRBV7-6	TRBD1	TGTGCCAGCAGCCCAGACAGGGATTACGAGCAGTACTTC	CASSPDRDYEQYF
TRBJ1-3	NA	TRBV19	TRBD1	TGTGCCAGTAGTATTACAGGGGGCTCGAGCAACACCATATATTTT	CASSITGGSSNTIYF
TRBJ2-3	once	TRBV29-1	NA	TGCAGCGTTGAGGTGGGCTCGAGATTTGATACGCAGTATTTT	CSVEVGSRFDTQYF
TRBJ1-2	NA	TRBV29-1	NA	TGCAGCGTTGAGGTTGGAAGCGACTATGGCTACACCTTC	CSVEVGSDYGYTF
TRBJ1-1	few	TRBV19	NA	TGTGCCAGTAGCACCCGGAGTGAGACTGAAGCTTTCTTT	CASSTRSETEAFF
TRBJ1-2	NA	TRBV19	TRBD1	TGTGCCAGTAGTCCCGGGACAGGGACCTTTGGCTACACCTTC	CASSPGTGTFGYTF
TRBJ2-7	NA	TRBV4-1	NA	TGCGCCAGCAGCCAAGAGCAGGGCTACGAGCAGTACTTC	CASSQEQGYEQYF
TRBJ2-5	NA	TRBV4-2	TRBD2	TGTGCCAGCAGCCAAGGACTAGCGGGGGGCGGAGAGACCCAGTACTTC	CASSQGLAGGGETQYF
TRBJ2-1	NA	TRBV7-8	TRBD1	TGTGCCAGCAGCTTAGTACAGGGGACCCCGCCGTACAATGAGCAGTTCTTC	CASSLVQGTPPYNEQFF
TRBJ2-3	once	TRBV7-8	TRBD1	TGTGCCAGCAGCATCAACCGGGACAGGGGCACAGATACGCAGTATTTT	CASSINRDRGTDTQYF
TRBJ2-3	NA	TRBV5-5	TRBD2	TGTGCCAGCAGCTTGGGGCCGGGGGGGACAGATACGCAGTATTTT	CASSLGPGGTDTQYF
TRBJ2-1	NA	TRBV29-1	TRBD1	TGCAGCGTTGAAAGGGGGCCTCGCAATGAGCAGTTCTTC	CSVERGPRNEQFF
TRBJ2-7	NA	TRBV19	TRBD2	TGTGCCAGTACCCCTTCTCGGTCGGAGGCGGGGGACGAGCAGTACTTC	CASTPSRSEAGDEQYF
TRBJ2-1	NA	TRBV9	NA	TGTGCCAGCAGCGTAGGAACAAGCGAATTCTACAATGAGCAGTTCTTC	CASSVGTSEFYNEQFF
TRBJ1-3	NA	TRBV7-9	NA	TGTGCCAGCAGCTCCCTAGACCAGGGAAACACCATATATTTT	CASSSLDQGNTIYF
TRBJ2-7	NA	TRBV4-2	NA	TGTGCCAGCAGCCAAGAGCAGTCCGAGCAGTACTTC	CASSQEQSEQYF
TRBJ2-7	NA	TRBV4-3	NA	TGCGCCAGCAGCTTTGGTAGGGGTTACGAGCAGTACTTC	CASSFGRGYEQYF